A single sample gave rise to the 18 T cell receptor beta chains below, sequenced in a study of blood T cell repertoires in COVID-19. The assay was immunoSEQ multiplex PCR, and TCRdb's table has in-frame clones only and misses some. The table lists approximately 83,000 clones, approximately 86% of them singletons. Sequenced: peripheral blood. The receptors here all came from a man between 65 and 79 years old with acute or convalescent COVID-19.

The CDR3 sequence is CASRSGGSPLHF. The CDR3 region has the DNA TGTGCCAGCCGATCAGGGGGTTCACCCCTCCACTTT. V is TRBV9 and J is TRBJ1-6; 7 bases fit TRBD1. V gave up 7 bases and J gave up 9 bases; unmatched junction bases: 4. The CDR3 runs 12 residues. Germline-derived CDR1 and CDR2 are SGDLS and YYNGEE.

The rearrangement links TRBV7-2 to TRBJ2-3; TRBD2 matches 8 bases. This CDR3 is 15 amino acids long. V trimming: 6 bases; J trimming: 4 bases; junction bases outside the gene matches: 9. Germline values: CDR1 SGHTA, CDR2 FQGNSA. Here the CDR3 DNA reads TGTGCCAGCAGTTCAAGGACTAGCCGCCCAGATACGCAGTATTTT. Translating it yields CASSSRTSRPDTQYF.

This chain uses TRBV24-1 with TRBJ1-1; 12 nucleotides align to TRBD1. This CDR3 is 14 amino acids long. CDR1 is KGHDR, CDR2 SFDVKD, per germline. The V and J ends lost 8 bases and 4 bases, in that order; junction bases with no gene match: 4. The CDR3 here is CATNPGQGATEAFF. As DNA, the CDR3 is TGTGCCACCAATCCGGGACAGGGGGCCACTGAAGCTTTCTTT.

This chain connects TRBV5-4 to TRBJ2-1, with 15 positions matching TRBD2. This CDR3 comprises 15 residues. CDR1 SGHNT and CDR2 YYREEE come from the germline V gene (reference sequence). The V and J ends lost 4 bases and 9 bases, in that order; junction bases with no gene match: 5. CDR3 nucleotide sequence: TGTGCCAGCAGCCGGACTAGCGGGAGGGCTGCTGAGCAGTTCTTC. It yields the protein CASSRTSGRAAEQFF.

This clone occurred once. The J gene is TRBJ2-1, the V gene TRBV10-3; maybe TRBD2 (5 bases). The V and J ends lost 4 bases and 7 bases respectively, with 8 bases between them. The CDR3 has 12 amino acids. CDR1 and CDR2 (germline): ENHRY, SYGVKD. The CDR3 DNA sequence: TGTGCCATCAGTGGGACTGTGAATGAGCAGTTCTTC. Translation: CAISGTVNEQFF.

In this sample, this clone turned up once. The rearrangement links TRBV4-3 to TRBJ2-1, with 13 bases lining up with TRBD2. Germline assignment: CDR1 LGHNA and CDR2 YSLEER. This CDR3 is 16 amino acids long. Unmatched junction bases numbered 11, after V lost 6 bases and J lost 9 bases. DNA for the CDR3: TGCGCCAGCAGTAGAAGGGGGGGACTAGCGGGAAGTGAGCAGTTCTTC. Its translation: CASSRRGGLAGSEQFF.

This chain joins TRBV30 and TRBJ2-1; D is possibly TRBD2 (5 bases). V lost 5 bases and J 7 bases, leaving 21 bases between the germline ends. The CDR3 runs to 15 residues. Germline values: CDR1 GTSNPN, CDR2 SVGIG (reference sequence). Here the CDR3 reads CAWWRYHGLGNEQFF. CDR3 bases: TGTGCCTGGTGGAGGTACCACGGACTCGGTAATGAGCAGTTCTTC.

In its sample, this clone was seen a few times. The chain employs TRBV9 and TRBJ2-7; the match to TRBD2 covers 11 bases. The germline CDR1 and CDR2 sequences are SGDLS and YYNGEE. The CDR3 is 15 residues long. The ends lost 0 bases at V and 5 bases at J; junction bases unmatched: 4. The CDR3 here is CASSVGGSGRDEQYF. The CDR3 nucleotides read TGTGCCAGCAGCGTAGGGGGTAGCGGGAGGGACGAGCAGTACTTC.

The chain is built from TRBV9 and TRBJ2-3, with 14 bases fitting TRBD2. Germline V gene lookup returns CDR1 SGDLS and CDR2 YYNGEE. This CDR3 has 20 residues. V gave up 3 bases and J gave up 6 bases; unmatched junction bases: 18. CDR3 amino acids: CASSGAPGLAGAPGVDTQYF. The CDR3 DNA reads TGTGCCAGCAGCGGAGCCCCGGGACTAGCGGGGGCCCCAGGGGTGGATACGCAGTATTTT.

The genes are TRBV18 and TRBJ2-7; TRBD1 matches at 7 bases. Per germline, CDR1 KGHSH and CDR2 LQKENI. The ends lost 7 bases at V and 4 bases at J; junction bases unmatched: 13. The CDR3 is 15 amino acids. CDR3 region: CASYHQGTETYEQYF. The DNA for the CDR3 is TGTGCCAGCTACCACCAAGGGACAGAGACTTACGAGCAGTACTTC.

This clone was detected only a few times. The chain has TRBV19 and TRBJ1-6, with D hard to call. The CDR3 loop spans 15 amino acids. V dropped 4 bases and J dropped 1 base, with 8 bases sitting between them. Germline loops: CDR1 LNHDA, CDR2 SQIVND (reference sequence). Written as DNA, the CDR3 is TGTGCCAGTAGTACCGCGGGATCCTATAATTCACCCCTCCACTTT. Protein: CASSTAGSYNSPLHF.

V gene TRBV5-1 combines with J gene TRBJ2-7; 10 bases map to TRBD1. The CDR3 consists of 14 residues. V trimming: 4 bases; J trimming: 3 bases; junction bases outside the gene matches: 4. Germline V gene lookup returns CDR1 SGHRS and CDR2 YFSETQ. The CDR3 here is CASSSGTGVYEQYF. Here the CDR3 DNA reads TGCGCCAGCAGCAGCGGGACAGGGGTCTACGAGCAGTACTTC.

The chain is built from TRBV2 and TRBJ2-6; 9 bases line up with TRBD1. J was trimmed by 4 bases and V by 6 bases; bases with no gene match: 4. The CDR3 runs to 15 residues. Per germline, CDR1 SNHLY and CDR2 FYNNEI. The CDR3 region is CASRGQGSGANVLTF. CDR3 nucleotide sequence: TGTGCCAGCAGGGGACAGGGTTCAGGGGCCAACGTCCTGACTTTC.

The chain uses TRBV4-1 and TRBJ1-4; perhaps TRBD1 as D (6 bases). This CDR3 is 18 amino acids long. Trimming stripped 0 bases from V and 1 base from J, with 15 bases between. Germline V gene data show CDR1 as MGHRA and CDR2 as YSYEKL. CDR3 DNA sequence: TGCGCCAGCAGCCAAGATTTAGGGGGAATGGAAACTAATGAAAAACTGTTTTTT. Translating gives CASSQDLGGMETNEKLFF.

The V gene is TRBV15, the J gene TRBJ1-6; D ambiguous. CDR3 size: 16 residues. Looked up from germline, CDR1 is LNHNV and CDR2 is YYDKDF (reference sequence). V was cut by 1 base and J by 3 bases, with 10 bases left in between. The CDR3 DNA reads TGTGCCACCAGCAGAGTCGCTCGCAGCTATAATTCACCCCTCCACTTT. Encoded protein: CATSRVARSYNSPLHF.

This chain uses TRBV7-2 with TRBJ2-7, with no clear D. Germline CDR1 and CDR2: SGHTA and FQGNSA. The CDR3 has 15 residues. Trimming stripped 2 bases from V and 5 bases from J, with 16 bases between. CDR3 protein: CASSLNNIPSDEQYF. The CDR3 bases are TGTGCCAGCAGCTTAAACAACATACCAAGCGACGAGCAGTACTTC.

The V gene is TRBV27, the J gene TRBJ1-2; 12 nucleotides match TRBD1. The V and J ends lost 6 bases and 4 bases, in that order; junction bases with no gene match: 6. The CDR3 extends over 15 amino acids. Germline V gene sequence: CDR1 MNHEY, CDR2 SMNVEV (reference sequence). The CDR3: CASRTGTGGAYGYTF. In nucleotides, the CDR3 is TGTGCCAGCAGAACCGGGACAGGGGGCGCCTATGGCTACACCTTC.

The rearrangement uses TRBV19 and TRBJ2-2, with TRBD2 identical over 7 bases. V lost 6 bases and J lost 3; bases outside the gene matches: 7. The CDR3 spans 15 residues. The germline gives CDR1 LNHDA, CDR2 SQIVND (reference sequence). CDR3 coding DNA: TGTGCCAGTAGACAAGGGACTATTTACACCGGGGAGCTGTTTTTT. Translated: CASRQGTIYTGELFF.